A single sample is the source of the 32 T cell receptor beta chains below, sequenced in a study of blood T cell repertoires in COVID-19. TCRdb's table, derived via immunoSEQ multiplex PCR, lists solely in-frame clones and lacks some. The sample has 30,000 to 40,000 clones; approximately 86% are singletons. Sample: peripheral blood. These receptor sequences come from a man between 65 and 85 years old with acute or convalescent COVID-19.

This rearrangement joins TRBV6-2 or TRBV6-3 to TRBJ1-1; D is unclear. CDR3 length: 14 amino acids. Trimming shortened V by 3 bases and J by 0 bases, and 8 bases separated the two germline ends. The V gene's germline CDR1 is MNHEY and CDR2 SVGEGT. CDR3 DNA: TGTGCCAGCAGTTATGGGAGGATGAACACTGAAGCTTTCTTT. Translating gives CASSYGRMNTEAFF.

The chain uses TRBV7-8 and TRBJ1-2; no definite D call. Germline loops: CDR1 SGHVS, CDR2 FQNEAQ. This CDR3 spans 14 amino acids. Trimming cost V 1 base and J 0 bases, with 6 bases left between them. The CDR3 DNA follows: TGTGCCAGCAGCTTAGAACTCGCTAACTATGGCTACACCTTC. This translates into CASSLELANYGYTF.

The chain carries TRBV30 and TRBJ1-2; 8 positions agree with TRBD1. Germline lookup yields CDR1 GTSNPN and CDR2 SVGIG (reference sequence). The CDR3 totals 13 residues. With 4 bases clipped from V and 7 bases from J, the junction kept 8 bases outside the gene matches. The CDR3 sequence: CAWKPGQEFGYTF. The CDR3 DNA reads TGTGCCTGGAAACCGGGACAGGAGTTTGGCTACACCTTC.

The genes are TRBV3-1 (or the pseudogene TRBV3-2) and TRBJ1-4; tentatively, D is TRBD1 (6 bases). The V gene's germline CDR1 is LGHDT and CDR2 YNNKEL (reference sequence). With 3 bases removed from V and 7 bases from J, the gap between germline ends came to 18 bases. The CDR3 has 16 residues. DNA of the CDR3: TGTGCCAGCAGCCAGGCCTATCAGGGGCCAGCTGAAAAACTGTTTTTT. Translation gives CASSQAYQGPAEKLFF.

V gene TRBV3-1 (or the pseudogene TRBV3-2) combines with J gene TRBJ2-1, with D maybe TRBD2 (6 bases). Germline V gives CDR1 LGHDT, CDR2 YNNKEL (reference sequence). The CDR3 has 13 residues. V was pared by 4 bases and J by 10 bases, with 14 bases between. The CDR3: CASSRQSTSEQFF. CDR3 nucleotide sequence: TGTGCCAGCAGCCGCCAGAGTACTAGCGAGCAGTTCTTC.

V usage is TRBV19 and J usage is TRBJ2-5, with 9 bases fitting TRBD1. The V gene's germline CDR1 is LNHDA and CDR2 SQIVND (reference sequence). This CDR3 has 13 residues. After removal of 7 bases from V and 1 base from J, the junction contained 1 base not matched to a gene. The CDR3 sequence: CASNRGRQETQYF. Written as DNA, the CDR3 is TGTGCCAGTAACAGGGGGCGCCAAGAGACCCAGTACTTC. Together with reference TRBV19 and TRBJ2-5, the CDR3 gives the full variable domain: DGGITQSPKYLFRKEGQNVTLSCEQNLNHDAMYWYRQDPGQGLRLIYYSQIVNDFQKGDIAEGYSVSREKKESFPLTVTSAQKNPTAFYLCASNRGRQETQYFGPGTRLLVL.

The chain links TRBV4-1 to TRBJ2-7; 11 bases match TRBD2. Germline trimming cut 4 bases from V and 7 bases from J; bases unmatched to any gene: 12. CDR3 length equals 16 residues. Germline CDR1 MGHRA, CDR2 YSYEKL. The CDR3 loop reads CASSPLAGGPSREQYF. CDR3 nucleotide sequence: TGCGCCAGCAGCCCCTTAGCGGGAGGGCCAAGTAGGGAGCAGTACTTC.

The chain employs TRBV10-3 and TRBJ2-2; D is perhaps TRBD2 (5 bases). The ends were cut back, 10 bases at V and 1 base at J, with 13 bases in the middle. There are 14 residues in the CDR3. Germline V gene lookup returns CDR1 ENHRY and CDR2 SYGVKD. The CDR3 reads CATEQRRNTGELFF. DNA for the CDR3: TGTGCCACCGAGCAGCGGAGGAACACCGGGGAGCTGTTTTTT.

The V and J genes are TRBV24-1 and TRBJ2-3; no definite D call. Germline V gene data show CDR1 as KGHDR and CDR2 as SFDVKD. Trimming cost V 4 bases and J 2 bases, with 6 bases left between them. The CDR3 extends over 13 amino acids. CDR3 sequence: CATSDTYTDTQYF. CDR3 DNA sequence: TGTGCCACCAGTGACACCTACACAGATACGCAGTATTTT.

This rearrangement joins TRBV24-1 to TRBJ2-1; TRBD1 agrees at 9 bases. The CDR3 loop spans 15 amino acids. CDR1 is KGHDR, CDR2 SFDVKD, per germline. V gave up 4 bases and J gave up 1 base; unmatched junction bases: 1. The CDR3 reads CATSEDRGSYNEQFF. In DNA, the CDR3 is TGTGCCACCAGTGAGGACAGGGGTTCCTACAATGAGCAGTTCTTC.

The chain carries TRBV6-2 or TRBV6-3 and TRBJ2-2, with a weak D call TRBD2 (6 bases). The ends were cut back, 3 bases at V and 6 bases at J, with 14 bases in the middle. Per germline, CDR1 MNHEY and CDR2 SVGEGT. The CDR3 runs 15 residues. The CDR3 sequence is CASSYGTDGAGELFF. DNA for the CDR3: TGTGCCAGCAGTTATGGGACTGACGGGGCCGGGGAGCTGTTTTTT.

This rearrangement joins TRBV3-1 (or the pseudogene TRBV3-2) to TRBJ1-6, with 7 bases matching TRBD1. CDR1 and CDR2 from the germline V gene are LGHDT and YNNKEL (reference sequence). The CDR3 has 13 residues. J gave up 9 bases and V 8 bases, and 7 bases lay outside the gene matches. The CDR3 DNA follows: TGTGCCAGCCGGGGACAGCCGATTTCACCCCTCCACTTT. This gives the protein CASRGQPISPLHF.

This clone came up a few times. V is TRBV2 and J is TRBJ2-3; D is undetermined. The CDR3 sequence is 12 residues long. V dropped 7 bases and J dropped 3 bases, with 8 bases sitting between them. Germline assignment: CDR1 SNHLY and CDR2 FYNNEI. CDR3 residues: CASTPTTDTQYF. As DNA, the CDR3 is TGTGCCAGCACCCCGACTACAGATACGCAGTATTTT.

Here the CDR3 DNA reads TGTGCCAGCAGCTTACGGTTACAGGGACTAGCGGATTTCTACAATGAGCAGTTCTTC. Protein product: CASSLRLQGLADFYNEQFF. This rearrangement joins TRBV7-6 to TRBJ2-1, with TRBD2 matching over 11 bases. The V and J ends lost 2 bases and 3 bases, in that order; junction bases with no gene match: 12. Germline loops: CDR1 SGHVS, CDR2 FNYEAQ. The CDR3 is 19 residues long.

For the CDR3, the DNA is TGTGCCAGCAGCTTAAGGGATGGGGCTAGCGGGATTTTCTACGAGCAGTACTTC. Its protein is CASSLRDGASGIFYEQYF. The rearrangement joins TRBV7-6 to TRBJ2-7; 9 nucleotides align to TRBD2. The CDR3 runs 18 residues. The trim removed 2 bases at V and 3 bases at J, leaving 14 bases unmatched. Germline V gene lookup returns CDR1 SGHVS and CDR2 FNYEAQ.

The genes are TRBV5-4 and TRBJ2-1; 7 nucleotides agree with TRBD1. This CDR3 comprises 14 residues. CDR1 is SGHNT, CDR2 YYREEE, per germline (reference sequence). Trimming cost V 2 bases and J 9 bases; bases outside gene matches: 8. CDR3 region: CASSFRTGPIEQFF. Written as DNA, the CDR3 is TGTGCCAGCAGCTTTAGGACAGGACCAATTGAGCAGTTCTTC.

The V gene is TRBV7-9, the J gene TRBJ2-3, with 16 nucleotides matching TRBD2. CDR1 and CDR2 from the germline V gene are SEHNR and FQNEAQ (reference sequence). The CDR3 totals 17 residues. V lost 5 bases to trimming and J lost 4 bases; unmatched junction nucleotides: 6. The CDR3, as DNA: TGTGCCAGCAGCCCGGGACTAGCGGGAGGGAGGGCAGATACGCAGTATTTT. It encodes CASSPGLAGGRADTQYF. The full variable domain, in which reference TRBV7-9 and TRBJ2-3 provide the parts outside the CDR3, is DTGVSQNPRHKITKRGQNVTFRCDPISEHNRLYWYRQTLGQGPEFLTYFQNEAQLEKSRLLSDRFSAERPKGSFSTLEIQRTEQGDSAMYLCASSPGLAGGRADTQYFGPGTRLTVL.

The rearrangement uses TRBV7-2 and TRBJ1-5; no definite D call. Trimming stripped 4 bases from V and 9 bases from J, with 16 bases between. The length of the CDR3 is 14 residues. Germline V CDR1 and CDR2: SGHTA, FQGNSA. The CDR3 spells CASSSRQRLGPQHF. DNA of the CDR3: TGTGCCAGCAGCTCCCGACAAAGGCTTGGGCCCCAGCATTTT.

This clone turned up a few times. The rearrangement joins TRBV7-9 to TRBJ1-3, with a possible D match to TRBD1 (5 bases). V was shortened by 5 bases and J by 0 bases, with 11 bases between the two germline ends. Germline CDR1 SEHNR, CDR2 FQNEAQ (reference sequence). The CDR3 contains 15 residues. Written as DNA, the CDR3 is TGTGCCAGCAGCCCGGGACTGTTCTCTGGAAACACCATATATTTT. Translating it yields CASSPGLFSGNTIYF.

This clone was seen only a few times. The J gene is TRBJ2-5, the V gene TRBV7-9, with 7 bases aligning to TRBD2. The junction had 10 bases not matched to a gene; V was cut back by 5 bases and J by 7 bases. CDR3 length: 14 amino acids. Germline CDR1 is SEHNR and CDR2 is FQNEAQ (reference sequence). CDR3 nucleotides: TGTGCCAGCAGCCACAGCGGCGGGGGTGGGACCCAGTACTTC. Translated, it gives CASSHSGGGGTQYF.

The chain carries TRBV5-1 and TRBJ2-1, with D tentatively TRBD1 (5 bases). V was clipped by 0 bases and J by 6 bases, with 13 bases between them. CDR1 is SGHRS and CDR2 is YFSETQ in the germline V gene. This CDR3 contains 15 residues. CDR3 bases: TGCGCCAGCAGCTTGGAGGGGCCCATCCGCAATGAGCAGTTCTTC. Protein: CASSLEGPIRNEQFF. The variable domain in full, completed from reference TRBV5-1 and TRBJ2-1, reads KAGVTQTPRYLIKTRGQQVTLSCSPISGHRSVSWYQQTPGQGLQFLFEYFSETQRNKGNFPGRFSGRQFSNSRSEMNVSTLELGDSALYLCASSLEGPIRNEQFFGPGTRLTVL.

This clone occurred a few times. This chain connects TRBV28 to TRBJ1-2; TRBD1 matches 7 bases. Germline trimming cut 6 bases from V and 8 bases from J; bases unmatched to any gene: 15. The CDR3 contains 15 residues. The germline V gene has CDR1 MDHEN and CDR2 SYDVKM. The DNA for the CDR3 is TGTGCCAGCAGATTGGGACAGACGGACCGCGGCGGCTACACCTTC. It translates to CASRLGQTDRGGYTF.

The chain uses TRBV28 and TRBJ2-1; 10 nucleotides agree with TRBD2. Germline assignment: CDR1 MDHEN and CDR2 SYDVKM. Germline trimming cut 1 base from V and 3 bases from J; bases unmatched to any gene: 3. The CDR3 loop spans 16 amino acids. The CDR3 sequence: CASSLFSSGSYNEQFF. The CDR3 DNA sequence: TGTGCCAGCAGTTTATTTTCTAGCGGGAGCTACAATGAGCAGTTCTTC. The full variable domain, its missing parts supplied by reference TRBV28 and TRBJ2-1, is DVKVTQSSRYLVKRTGEKVFLECVQDMDHENMFWYRQDPGLGLRLIYFSYDVKMKEKGDIPEGYSVSREKKERFSLILESASTNQTSMYLCASSLFSSGSYNEQFFGPGTRLTVL.

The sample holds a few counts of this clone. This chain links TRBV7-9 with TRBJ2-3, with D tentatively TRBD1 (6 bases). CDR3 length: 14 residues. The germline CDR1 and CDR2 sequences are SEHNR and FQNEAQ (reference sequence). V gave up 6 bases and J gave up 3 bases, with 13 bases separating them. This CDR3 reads CASSPGVRTDTQYF. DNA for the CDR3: TGTGCCAGCAGTCCAGGGGTTCGGACAGATACGCAGTATTTT.

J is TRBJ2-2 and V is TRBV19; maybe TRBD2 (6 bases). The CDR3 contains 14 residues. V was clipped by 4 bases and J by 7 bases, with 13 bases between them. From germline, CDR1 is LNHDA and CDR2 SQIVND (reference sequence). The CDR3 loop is CASSKGLPGGELFF. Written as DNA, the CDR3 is TGTGCCAGTAGTAAGGGACTTCCCGGCGGGGAGCTGTTTTTT.

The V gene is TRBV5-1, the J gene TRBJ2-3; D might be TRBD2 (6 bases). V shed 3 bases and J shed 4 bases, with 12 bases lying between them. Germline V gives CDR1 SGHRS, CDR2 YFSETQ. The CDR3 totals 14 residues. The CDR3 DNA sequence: TGCGCCAGCAGCTGGTCGCGGGACCCAGATACGCAGTATTTT. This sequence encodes CASSWSRDPDTQYF. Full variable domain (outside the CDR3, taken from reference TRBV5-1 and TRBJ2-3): KAGVTQTPRYLIKTRGQQVTLSCSPISGHRSVSWYQQTPGQGLQFLFEYFSETQRNKGNFPGRFSGRQFSNSRSEMNVSTLELGDSALYLCASSWSRDPDTQYFGPGTRLTVL.

CDR3 nucleotides: TGTGCCAGCACCGATAGCGGATACCTCTACAATGAGCAGTTCTTC. It is translated as CASTDSGYLYNEQFF. This chain links TRBV28 with TRBJ2-1; TRBD2 is a possible D gene (6 bases). The CDR3 runs to 15 residues. Trimming stripped 7 bases from V and 3 bases from J, with 16 bases between. The germline CDR1 and CDR2 sequences are MDHEN and SYDVKM.

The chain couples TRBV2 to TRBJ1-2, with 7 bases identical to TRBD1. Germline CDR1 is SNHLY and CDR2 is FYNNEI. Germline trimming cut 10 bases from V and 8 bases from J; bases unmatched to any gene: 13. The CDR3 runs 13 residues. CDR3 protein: CATLSPRGKGYTF. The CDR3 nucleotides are TGTGCCACCTTATCCCCCAGGGGGAAGGGCTACACCTTC.

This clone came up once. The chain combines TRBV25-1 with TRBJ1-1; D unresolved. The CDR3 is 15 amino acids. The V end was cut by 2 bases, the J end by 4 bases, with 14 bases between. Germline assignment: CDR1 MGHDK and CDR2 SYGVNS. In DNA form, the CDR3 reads TGTGCCAGCAGTGAACCGGGCCTGGAGGCCACTGAAGCTTTCTTT. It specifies CASSEPGLEATEAFF.

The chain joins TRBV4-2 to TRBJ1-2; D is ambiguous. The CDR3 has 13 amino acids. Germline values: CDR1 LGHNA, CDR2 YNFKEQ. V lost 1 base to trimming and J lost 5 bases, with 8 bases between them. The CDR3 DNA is TGTGCCAGCAGCCAAGGTCCCACATATGGCTACACCTTC. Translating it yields CASSQGPTYGYTF.

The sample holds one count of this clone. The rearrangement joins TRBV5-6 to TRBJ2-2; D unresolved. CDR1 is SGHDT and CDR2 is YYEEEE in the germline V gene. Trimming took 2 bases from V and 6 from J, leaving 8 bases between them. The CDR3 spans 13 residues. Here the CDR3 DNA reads TGTGCCAGCAGCTTCGTCCTAGCCGGGGAGCTGTTTTTT. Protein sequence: CASSFVLAGELFF.

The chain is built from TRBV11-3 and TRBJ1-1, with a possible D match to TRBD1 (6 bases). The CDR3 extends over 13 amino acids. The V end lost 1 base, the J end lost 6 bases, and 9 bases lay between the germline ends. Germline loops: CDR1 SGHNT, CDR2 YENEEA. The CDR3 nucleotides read TGTGCCAGCAGCTTAGGAGGGGGGGCTGAAGCTTTCTTT. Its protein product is CASSLGGGAEAFF.